The 17 T cell receptor beta chains below come from one sample, sequenced in a study of neurological immune-mediated disorders. TCRdb itself ran the 5' RACE reads through MiXCR, one entry per CDR3 protein. Among tens of thousands of distinct CDR3 sequences, about 12% were seen once, and the ten largest hold approximately 5.5%. Time point described: technical triplicate 1. The sequenced sample consisted of CD4+ T cells from blood. These receptor sequences come from a female donor with HTLV-1-associated myelopathy (HAM/TSP).

This clonotype was seen at least ten times. This chain uses TRBV20-1 with TRBJ2-5; no clear D gene. This CDR3 has 13 residues. Germline V gene lookup returns CDR1 DFQATT and CDR2 SNEGSKA (reference sequence). Trimming removed 2 bases at V and 1 base at J, with 8 bases between. CDR3 protein: CSARLSGQETQYF. The DNA for the CDR3 is TGCAGTGCTAGATTATCGGGCCAAGAGACCCAGTACTTC.

This clonotype was seen many times. The V and J genes are TRBV5-1 and TRBJ2-3, with 9 bases fitting TRBD1. Germline V gene lookup returns CDR1 SGHRS and CDR2 YFSETQ. The V gene end was trimmed by 4 bases and the J gene end by 3 bases; junction bases not matched to a gene: 6. The CDR3 has 15 amino acids. The CDR3 nucleotides are TGCGCCAGCAGCAGGGACAGGGTAGAGACAGATACGCAGTATTTT. This encodes CASSRDRVETDTQYF.

This clonotype was counted ten times or more. The rearrangement links TRBV6-2 or TRBV6-3 to TRBJ2-7; D not resolved. The V gene's germline CDR1 is MNHEY and CDR2 SVGEGT. There are 12 residues in the CDR3. V lost 6 bases and J lost 6, with 12 bases in between. In nucleotides, the CDR3 is TGTGCCAGCAGGAACCCCACGGCCGAGCAGTACTTC. It is translated as CASRNPTAEQYF.

This clonotype was counted many times. The chain carries TRBV5-1 and TRBJ2-3, with D maybe TRBD1 (5 bases). The CDR3 sequence is 14 residues long. V was trimmed by 0 bases and J by 6 bases, leaving 11 bases between them. Germline CDR1 is SGHRS and CDR2 is YFSETQ. CDR3 bases: TGCGCCAGCAGCTTGGAGGGGTTTGGGGATACGCAGTATTTT. This gives the protein CASSLEGFGDTQYF.

This clonotype showed up many times. The CDR3 region has the DNA TGCAGTGCTAGAGATGGGCTGATCCGGGGGCCCTATAATTCACCCCTCCACTTT. Residues: CSARDGLIRGPYNSPLHF. The rearrangement uses TRBV20-1 and TRBJ1-6; D may be TRBD1 (6 bases). Trimming took 0 bases from V and 2 from J, leaving 17 bases between them. From germline, CDR1 is DFQATT and CDR2 SNEGSKA (reference sequence). This CDR3 has 18 residues.

This clonotype showed up many times. In DNA, the CDR3 is TGTGCCAGCTCACCAAGTGCCGGGACAGGGGCGAATGAGCAGTTCTTC. The encoded protein is CASSPSAGTGANEQFF. The rearrangement uses TRBV18 and TRBJ2-1, with 10 bases fitting TRBD1. With V trimmed by 2 bases and J by 7 bases, 8 bases remained unmatched. The length of the CDR3 is 16 residues. Germline assignment: CDR1 KGHSH and CDR2 LQKENI.

Comments on this clonotype: An end of the junction does not agree with germline; a read error may underlie this. V and J are TRBV7-9 and TRBJ2-3; a weak D match, TRBD2 (6 bases). The CDR3 covers 15 residues. Germline V lookup: CDR1 SEHNR, CDR2 FQNEAQ (reference sequence). This CDR3 reads CASSVASVITDKQYF. The CDR3 DNA reads as TGTGCCAGCAGTGTGGCTAGCGTGATCACAGATAAGCAGTATTTT.

This clonotype was counted ten times or more. V usage is TRBV12-3 or TRBV12-4 and J usage is TRBJ2-5; maybe TRBD2 (5 bases). The CDR3 has 16 amino acids. V was clipped by 6 bases and J by 2 bases, with 19 bases between them. CDR3 sequence (DNA): TGTGCCAGCAGCTCACTAGTTTGGGTCGGGCAAGAGACCCAGTACTTC. This gives the protein CASSSLVWVGQETQYF.

This clonotype appeared many times. V gene TRBV20-1 combines with J gene TRBJ2-1; D is ambiguous. V lost 1 base and J 5 bases, leaving 6 bases between the germline ends. This CDR3 region has 12 residues. Per germline, CDR1 DFQATT and CDR2 SNEGSKA (reference sequence). The CDR3 region is CSARVRNNEQFF. CDR3 nucleotide sequence: TGCAGTGCTAGAGTACGCAACAATGAGCAGTTCTTC.

There are many counts of this clonotype. The genes are TRBV6-1 and TRBJ2-3; TRBD2 matches at 8 bases. The trim removed 5 bases at V and 4 bases at J, leaving 8 bases unmatched. This CDR3 contains 15 residues. The germline gives CDR1 MNHNS, CDR2 SASEGT. In DNA, the CDR3 is TGTGCCAGCAGTTCTGGCGGGAGGATGGCAGATACGCAGTATTTT. Its protein is CASSSGGRMADTQYF.

In its sample, this clonotype was seen many times. The CDR3, as DNA: TGTGCCAGCAGCTTAGGGGGGACCTCTACGGTCGGTGAGCAGTTCTTC. Translating gives CASSLGGTSTVGEQFF. The chain is built from TRBV7-2 and TRBJ2-1; D may correspond to TRBD1 or TRBD2 (5 bases each). The CDR3 spans 16 residues. Trimming took off 1 base at V and 9 bases at J, with 19 bases between the two ends. CDR1 is SGHTA, CDR2 FQGNSA, per germline.

Concerning this clonotype itself: A much bigger clone sits one base away, suggesting this may be a read error. This chain connects TRBV6-6 to TRBJ1-2; 9 bases agree with TRBD1. Germline CDR1 MNHNY, CDR2 SVGAGI (reference sequence). This CDR3 has 15 residues. The CDR3, as DNA: TGTGCCAGCAGTTGGGGACAGGGAGCAAACTATGCCTACACCTTC. Amino acids: CASSWGQGANYAYTF.

This clonotype turned up a few times. The rearrangement joins TRBV29-1 to TRBJ2-2; the D gene is possibly TRBD1 (6 bases). The CDR3 is 14 amino acids. Between the trimmed V and J ends, which lost 6 bases and 0 bases, there was a span of 11 bases. Germline lookup yields CDR1 SQVTM and CDR2 ANQGSEA. In DNA, the CDR3 is TGCAGCGTAAAGGGGGAAACGAACACCGGGGAGCTGTTTTTT. Translation: CSVKGETNTGELFF.

This clonotype was seen ten or more times. The chain recombines TRBV5-1 with TRBJ2-3; 7 nucleotides line up with TRBD1. CDR1 is SGHRS and CDR2 is YFSETQ in the germline V gene. The CDR3 length is 14 residues. V dropped 2 bases and J dropped 4; count of bases not matched to a gene: 4. The CDR3 bases are TGCGCCAGCAGCTTAAGACAGGGCGCAGATACGCAGTATTTT. It is translated as CASSLRQGADTQYF.

This clonotype showed up many times. This chain uses TRBV7-3 with TRBJ2-2; D call uncertain. CDR3 length: 14 amino acids. Germline V CDR1 and CDR2: SGHTA, FQGTGA. Trimming removed 0 bases at V and 5 bases at J, with 7 bases between. Here the CDR3 DNA reads TGTGCCAGCAGCTTAACTTGGCCTACCGGGGAGCTGTTTTTT. As protein: CASSLTWPTGELFF.

This clonotype was recorded at least ten times. This chain links TRBV18 with TRBJ2-2; 8 nucleotides line up with TRBD2. This CDR3 has 14 amino acids. V shed 2 bases, J shed 6 bases, and the junction held 2 bases outside the gene matches. Germline V gives CDR1 KGHSH, CDR2 LQKENI. In nucleotides, the CDR3 is TGTGCCAGCTCACCAGCGGGAGGACCCGGGGAGCTGTTTTTT. Translation: CASSPAGGPGELFF. The full variable domain, completed using reference TRBV18 and TRBJ2-2, is NAGVMQNPRHLVRRRGQEARLRCSPMKGHSHVYWYRQLPEEGLKFMVYLQKENIIDESGMPKERFSAEFPKEGPSILRIQQVVRGDSAAYFCASSPAGGPGELFFGEGSRLTVL.

On this clonotype: It is unclear where the CDR3 begins or ends on the DNA, so no DNA is shown, and the CDR3 is as TCRdb lists it. The rearrangement links TRBV7-2 to TRBJ2-2; the DNA was not compared with TRBD1, the D call given in the table. In germline, CDR1 is SGHTA, CDR2 FQGNSA. The CDR3 has 22 amino acids, counting both end residues. The CDR3 is CASSLGGFGANVLTFGAGELFF.